This T cell receptor (beta chain) was captured by sequencing in a study of blood T cell repertoires in COVID-19 (dated by TCRdb to the early 2020s). General notes on the study: Samples covering the acute and convalescent phases of COVID-19 were provided by collaborators in the United States, Italy and Spain. The material from the prospective study consisted of cDNA or gDNA derived from T cells, B-cell-depleted T cells, or PBMCs. Deeply sampled blood TCRbeta repertoires from subjects exposed to, actively infected with, or recovered from COVID-19 were included in the dataset. The repertoires were released in a freely available public database meant as a resource for research on the immune response to SARS-CoV-2. The samples were drawn from two sources: the first 160 participants of the ongoing ImmuneRACE study, and 950 to 1,500 subjects contributed by 6 global collaborators. The sample metadata nearly always contained a de-identified subject ID, COVID-19 status, age in years and sex. Where available, HLA class I and class II types were obtained from metadata supplied by the sample provider rather than from assay-based typing.

Participants in the prospective study were enrolled through a virtual design, were aged about 18 to 90 years, and lived in roughly 24 United States geographic areas. In the prospective study, participants were assigned to cohorts based on the clinical history participants reported in a screening survey and a study questionnaire. For ImmuneRACE Cohort 3, a participant was defined as recovered based on two consecutive negative NP/OP PCR tests, clearance by a healthcare professional, or resolution of symptoms. In the prospective study, whole blood, serum and a nasopharyngeal or oropharyngeal swab were collected from each participant by mobile phlebotomists. Prospective study participants could optionally give additional blood draws and questionnaires over a roughly 2-month period. Before DNA extraction, blood samples from the prospective study were shipped at room temperature or frozen. The investigation overall reported the following: Clinical and demographic metadata were provided uncurated, with the amount varying by source and participant.

A single count supports this clone. Its antigen is unknown. Per-base qualities were not stored, and no clone one base away is much larger. TCRbeta CDR3 regions were amplified from genomic DNA by means of the immunoSEQ Assay, a bias-controlled multiplex PCR. Per the source publication's procedure: Nucleated cell counts per sample were estimated from amplification of reference gene primers within the assay. To quantify the absolute abundance of each unique TCRbeta CDR3 rearrangement, sequence reads were collapsed and filtered. For each sample, productive Simpson clonality was calculated by taking the square root of Simpson's diversity index across productive rearrangements. TCRdb's version of the immuneACCESS table is confined to in-frame rearrangements and falls short of the full clone set. An unresolved V gene accounts for under half of the shortfall where checked; the remainder is of unknown origin. That table furnishes V, J and clone size, whereas the DNA furnished D and trimming. The table for this sample lists about 200,000 clones; about 89% of them were counted only once. Of the sample, around 8.9% falls within the top ten clones.

CDR1 is given as SGHTA and CDR2 as FQGTGA, both from the germline V gene. The germline ends are 15 bases apart after V is trimmed by 1 base and J by 5 bases. There are 15 amino acids in the CDR3, from cysteine to phenylalanine inclusive. Only the CDR3 region is kept as DNA, spanning 45 bases read in frame from base 1. This receptor was identified in a woman aged 18-30 years who had recovered from COVID-19. Rearrangement joined TRBV7-3 to TRBJ2-7; tentative D gene TRBD1, with 5 bases matching. Sequenced sample: PBMCs or T cells enriched from blood (not recorded which). The nucleotides read TGTGCCAGCAGCTTAAGGCTTAAAAAGGGGAACGAGCAGTACTTC. This translates into CASSLRLKKGNEQYF.